The source of this T cell receptor beta chain is a study of T-cell memory formation after mild COVID-19. Study findings and constraints: Contracting CD8+ clones were enriched in EMRA, CD4+ mainly in CM and EM. The authors left the SARS-CoV-2 specificity of second-wave clones peaking on day 37 unconfirmed. Clones contracting across day 15 to 85 had a balanced CD4/CD8 profile; later expanding clones leaned CD4+.

Via MiXCR, TCRdb re-called the 5' RACE reads, giving one row per CDR3 protein. This sample carries 400,000 to 550,000 distinct CDR3 sequences, approximately 23% of them seen once, and the ten largest clones take around 13%. In regard to this clonotype: Its antigen is unknown.

The germline V and J ends were trimmed by 6 bases and 0 bases, with 9 bases remaining between them. Looked up from germline, CDR1 is DFQATT and CDR2 is SNEGSKA (reference sequence). CDR3 length equals 14 residues. The V and J genes are TRBV20-1 and TRBJ2-6; D remains ambiguous. Sequencing was done on a sample of PBMCs or a T cell subset sorted from them (not recorded which). The receptor was derived from an adult woman who had mild COVID-19 (a few samples of this study predate the infection). Cell type and time point are not known. The CDR3 DNA is TGCAGTGCATATAGAGCCTCTGGGGCCAACGTCCTGACTTTC. Translation gives CSAYRASGANVLTF.